These 5 T cell receptor beta chains share one sample of origin, sequenced in a study of T cells after yellow fever vaccination. TCRdb recomputed calls from the 5' RACE reads with MiXCR, one row per CDR3 protein. This repertoire shows about 630,000 distinct CDR3 sequences, 9% to 15% found once; its top ten account for around 14%. The material was PBMCs, obtained on the day of the yellow fever booster vaccination. The receptors were gathered from a man aged 25 to 40 who received the YFV17D yellow fever vaccine.

This clonotype was observed a handful of times. V and J are TRBV10-3 and TRBJ1-1; 11 bases are shared with TRBD1. This CDR3 is 15 amino acids long. The germline V gene encodes CDR1 ENHRY and CDR2 SYGVKD. J lost 8 bases, V lost 3 bases, and 8 bases had no gene match. CDR3 in DNA: TGTGCCATCAGTGATCGTCCGGGACAGGGGGAAGAAGCTTTCTTT. Amino acid sequence: CAISDRPGQGEEAFF.

The V gene is TRBV27, the J gene TRBJ1-4; D gene ambiguous. CDR3 length equals 14 residues. Trimming stripped 5 bases from V and 0 bases from J, with 7 bases between. Germline-derived CDR1 and CDR2 are MNHEY and SMNVEV (reference sequence). The DNA of the CDR3 is TGTGCCAGCAGTACACTTGCAACTAATGAAAAACTGTTTTTT. It translates to CASSTLATNEKLFF.

The sample holds a few counts of this clonotype. The chain couples TRBV5-1 to TRBJ2-4, with D possibly TRBD1 on 5 matching bases. Deletions cut 4 bases from V and 7 bases from J, with 15 bases between. This CDR3 region has 14 residues. CDR1 is SGHRS and CDR2 is YFSETQ in the germline V gene. The CDR3 nucleotides are TGCGCCAGCAGCCCCCAGGGCGGAGAGAACATTCAGTACTTC. It codes for CASSPQGGENIQYF.

This clonotype was counted between two and nine times. This chain links TRBV21-1 with TRBJ2-7. TRBV21-1 is a documented pseudogene. This CDR3 has 14 residues. The DNA of the CDR3 is TGTGCCAGCAGCAAATCGGACGGCACCTACGAGCAGTACTTC. This encodes CASSKSDGTYEQYF.

This clonotype was seen many times. CDR3 DNA: TGCAGCGTTGGGGATAGCGGGATGTCTCGAACAGATACGCAGTATTTT. Translating gives CSVGDSGMSRTDTQYF. This chain links TRBV29-1 with TRBJ2-3, with 8 bases fitting TRBD2. Germline-derived CDR1 and CDR2 are SQVTM and ANQGSEA. The V gene end was trimmed by 4 bases and the J gene end by 3 bases; junction bases not matched to a gene: 12. This CDR3 has 16 amino acids.